One T cell receptor beta chain is described in this entry. Germline V lookup: CDR1 MDHEN, CDR2 SYDVKM. The V end was cut by 5 bases, the J end by 7 bases, with 8 bases between. The CDR3 has 11 residues. This specimen comes from a study of OX40 agonist ivuxolimab in advanced cancers. Profiled with immunoSEQ multiplex PCR; TCRdb holds only in-frame clones, not every one. The table has about 68,000 clones, about 89% seen once. The starting material was CD4+ or CD8+ T cells sorted from blood, obtained in a trial of the OX40 agonist ivuxolimab. The chain has TRBV28 and TRBJ1-1; no clear D. The clonotype comes from an adult with an advanced solid tumor such as melanoma, head and neck, liver or kidney cancer. CDR3 nucleotides: TGTGCCAGCAGTAAGAGAGATGAAGCTTTCTTT. Its translation: CASSKRDEAFF.